Presented here are 30 T cell receptor beta chains from one specimen sequenced in a study of cytomegalovirus exposure and HLA in healthy donors. Primers included in the PCR were 60 Vbeta and 13 Jbeta primers. Generated by immunoSEQ multiplex PCR, the TCRdb table keeps only in-frame clones and is missing some. The sample carries 85,000 to 130,000 clones, 65% to 90% recorded once. The sample comprised PBMCs. These receptors were collected from a man aged 45-65 years in good health and CMV-seronegative.

The V call is TRBV6-5, the J call TRBJ2-7; maybe TRBD2 (5 bases). From germline, CDR1 is MNHEY and CDR2 SVGAGI. The CDR3 is made up of 15 amino acids. Trimming removed 0 bases from V and 3 bases from J, with 12 bases in between. The CDR3 bases are TGTGCCAGCAGTTACTCGAGGGAAACCCTCTACGAGCAGTACTTC. Amino acids: CASSYSRETLYEQYF.

The chain is built from TRBV2 and TRBJ2-5; the D gene is possibly TRBD1 (6 bases). The CDR3 is 13 amino acids. Germline-derived CDR1 and CDR2 are SNHLY and FYNNEI. The V and J ends lost 4 bases and 1 base respectively, with 7 bases between them. The CDR3, as DNA: TGTGCCAGCAGTGGGACAGTCCAAGAGACCCAGTACTTC. It is translated as CASSGTVQETQYF.

In its sample, this clone was seen once. In DNA, the CDR3 is TGTGCCAGCAGCCCCTGGGGGACTAGCGGGGGTGGGCAGTATTTT. Its translation is CASSPWGTSGGGQYF. The chain is built from TRBV27 and TRBJ2-3, with 14 bases matching TRBD2. Losses at the gene ends were 6 bases for V and 11 bases for J; bases not matched to a gene: 10. In germline, CDR1 is MNHEY, CDR2 SMNVEV (reference sequence). The CDR3 totals 15 residues.

In DNA form, the CDR3 reads TGTGCCAGTAGTAAAAGGACTAGCGGTTCCTACGAGCAGTACTTC. Translation gives CASSKRTSGSYEQYF. The chain has TRBV19 and TRBJ2-7; 10 nucleotides match TRBD2. The germline CDR1 and CDR2 sequences are LNHDA and SQIVND (reference sequence). The V and J ends lost 4 bases and 1 base, in that order; junction bases with no gene match: 4. The CDR3 runs to 15 residues.

CDR3 residues: CASGFGGQGPDTQYF. The DNA of the CDR3 is TGTGCCAGCGGGTTCGGGGGACAGGGCCCAGATACGCAGTATTTT. The rearrangement links TRBV5-4 to TRBJ2-3; 9 nucleotides match TRBD1. The ends lost 7 bases at V and 4 bases at J; junction bases unmatched: 10. The CDR3 extends over 15 amino acids. Looked up from germline, CDR1 is SGHNT and CDR2 is YYREEE (reference sequence).

For this clone: Distinct nucleotide sequences in the sample also encode this CDR3. The chain combines TRBV6-1 with TRBJ2-3; a weak D match, TRBD2 (5 bases). In germline, CDR1 is MNHNS, CDR2 SASEGT. This CDR3 comprises 13 residues. Trimming shortened V by 2 bases and J by 7 bases, and 10 bases separated the two germline ends. The CDR3 DNA reads TGTGCCAGCAGTGAACGAGGAGGTAATACGCAGTATTTT. Translated, it gives CASSERGGNTQYF.

This chain uses TRBV7-9 with TRBJ2-5, with D perhaps TRBD2 (5 bases). This CDR3 is 14 amino acids long. Deletions cut 5 bases from V and 5 bases from J, with 15 bases between. Germline CDR1 reads SEHNR; CDR2 reads FQNEAQ (reference sequence). CDR3 amino acids: CASSQRTGRETQYF. CDR3 DNA: TGTGCCAGCAGCCAAAGGACTGGAAGGGAGACCCAGTACTTC.

This chain joins TRBV28 and TRBJ1-6, with 8 bases that match TRBD1. Trimming took 6 bases from V and 4 from J; bases not matched to a gene: 17. The CDR3 extends over 19 amino acids. From germline, CDR1 is MDHEN and CDR2 SYDVKM. CDR3 DNA: TGTGCCAGCAGGTCCAAGACAGGGGCCGACTACCTGTATAATTCACCCCTCCACTTT. It yields the protein CASRSKTGADYLYNSPLHF.

The chain employs TRBV11-2 and TRBJ1-2; D possibly corresponds to TRBD1 (6 bases). The V end lost 1 base, the J end lost 8 bases, and 20 bases lay between the germline ends. Per the germline V gene, CDR1 is SGHAT and CDR2 is FQNNGV. This CDR3 is built from 16 residues. The CDR3 DNA is TGTGCCAGCAGCTTAGTTCCAGGGGCCATGGTCTCGGGCTACACCTTC. Translation: CASSLVPGAMVSGYTF.

V usage is TRBV27 and J usage is TRBJ2-1; the match to TRBD2 covers 7 bases. J lost 4 bases, V lost 5 bases, and 14 bases had no gene match. In germline, CDR1 is MNHEY, CDR2 SMNVEV (reference sequence). The CDR3 is made up of 17 amino acids. The CDR3 here is CASSPYRGGGSYNEQFF. In nucleotides, the CDR3 is TGTGCCAGCAGTCCTTATAGGGGCGGGGGATCATACAATGAGCAGTTCTTC.

This chain links TRBV20-1 with TRBJ1-1, with D hard to call. This CDR3 is 11 amino acids long. CDR1 is DFQATT, CDR2 SNEGSKA, per germline (reference sequence). V shed 0 bases and J shed 6 bases, with 5 bases lying between them. CDR3 residues: CSARDEAEAFF. CDR3 bases: TGCAGTGCTAGAGATGAGGCTGAAGCTTTCTTT.

V usage is TRBV27 and J usage is TRBJ2-1; perhaps TRBD1 as D (5 bases). The germline V gene has CDR1 MNHEY and CDR2 SMNVEV (reference sequence). There are 14 residues in the CDR3. Trimming shortened V by 8 bases and J by 8 bases, and 19 bases separated the two germline ends. Written as DNA, the CDR3 is TGTGCCAGCCGCCATCGGCCAGGGTCTGATGAGCAGTTCTTC. Its translation: CASRHRPGSDEQFF.

The chain is built from TRBV19 and TRBJ1-4; D gene ambiguous. Germline CDR1 reads LNHDA; CDR2 reads SQIVND (reference sequence). Trimming shortened V by 8 bases and J by 0 bases, and 25 bases separated the two germline ends. This CDR3 region has 19 residues. This CDR3 reads CASRGATLRSGATNEKLFF. CDR3 bases: TGTGCCAGTCGCGGCGCTACGCTAAGGAGCGGGGCAACTAATGAAAAACTGTTTTTT.

The V gene is TRBV5-4, the J gene TRBJ2-7; 11 bases agree with TRBD1. Germline lookup yields CDR1 SGHNT and CDR2 YYREEE (reference sequence). The CDR3 runs 15 residues. Unmatched junction bases numbered 8, after V lost 4 bases and J lost 5 bases. CDR3 residues: CASSPGQGAWDEQYF. The CDR3 coding sequence is TGTGCCAGCAGCCCCGGACAGGGGGCTTGGGACGAGCAGTACTTC.

Only a few counts were recorded for this clone. V and J are TRBV7-6 and TRBJ1-4; D gene uncertain. Trimming shortened V by 7 bases and J by 6 bases, and 18 bases separated the two germline ends. There are 15 residues in the CDR3. Germline CDR1 SGHVS, CDR2 FNYEAQ. This chain's CDR3 is CASNRGGRPDEKLFF. The CDR3 DNA reads as TGTGCCAGCAATCGCGGAGGACGGCCGGATGAAAAACTGTTTTTT.

Only one count was recorded for this clone. The rearrangement uses TRBV4-3 and TRBJ2-6; D remains ambiguous. The germline V gene encodes CDR1 LGHNA and CDR2 YSLEER. CDR3 size: 16 residues. Trimming removed 1 base from V and 0 bases from J, with 7 bases in between. The CDR3 region is CASSQGRASGANVLTF. The CDR3 DNA sequence: TGCGCCAGCAGCCAAGGAAGAGCCTCTGGGGCCAACGTCCTGACTTTC.

V usage is TRBV5-6 and J usage is TRBJ2-7; possibly TRBD1 for D (6 bases). The germline V gene encodes CDR1 SGHDT and CDR2 YYEEEE. The length of the CDR3 is 13 residues. V was trimmed by 6 bases and J by 3 bases, leaving 13 bases between them. Here the CDR3 reads CASTETGRYEQYF. For the CDR3, the DNA is TGTGCCAGCACCGAGACAGGACGCTACGAGCAGTACTTC. Complete variable domain (other parts from reference TRBV5-6 and TRBJ2-7): DAGVTQSPTHLIKTRGQQVTLRCSPKSGHDTVSWYQQALGQGPQFIFQYYEEEERQRGNFPDRFSGHQFPNYSSELNVNALLLGDSALYLCASTETGRYEQYFGPGTRLTVT.

The chain is built from TRBV5-1 and TRBJ2-1; TRBD2 might be the D (5 bases). Trimming left V 2 bases short and J 1 base short, with 10 bases between. The CDR3 has 15 amino acids. Per the germline V gene, CDR1 is SGHRS and CDR2 is YFSETQ. Here the CDR3 reads CASSLTDSSYNEQFF. In nucleotides, the CDR3 is TGCGCCAGCAGCTTAACGGACTCTTCCTACAATGAGCAGTTCTTC. The full variable domain, completed using reference TRBV5-1 and TRBJ2-1, is KAGVTQTPRYLIKTRGQQVTLSCSPISGHRSVSWYQQTPGQGLQFLFEYFSETQRNKGNFPGRFSGRQFSNSRSEMNVSTLELGDSALYLCASSLTDSSYNEQFFGPGTRLTVL.

The V call is TRBV5-6, the J call TRBJ1-6, with D hard to call. The CDR3 is made up of 12 amino acids. From germline, CDR1 is SGHDT and CDR2 YYEEEE. Trimming removed 0 bases at V and 16 bases at J, with 11 bases between. The chain's CDR3 is CASSLAGLALHF. The DNA of the CDR3 is TGTGCCAGCAGCTTGGCGGGCCTAGCACTCCACTTT.

This clone showed up just a few times. The chain joins TRBV4-1 to TRBJ1-4; D unclear. CDR1 MGHRA and CDR2 YSYEKL come from the germline V gene. The V end was cut by 4 bases, the J end by 7 bases, with 13 bases between. CDR3 length: 14 amino acids. This CDR3 reads CASSLREEGEKLFF. The CDR3 bases are TGCGCCAGCAGCCTGCGCGAGGAGGGTGAAAAACTGTTTTTT.

The chain carries TRBV14 and TRBJ1-6; possibly TRBD1 for D (6 bases). V lost 4 bases and J 6 bases, leaving 13 bases between the germline ends. Germline assignment: CDR1 SGHDN and CDR2 FVKESK. This CDR3 has 15 amino acids. CDR3 sequence: CASSRDRIPNSPLHF. The CDR3 region has the DNA TGTGCCAGCAGCCGAGACAGGATACCTAATTCACCCCTCCACTTT.

The rearrangement links TRBV19 to TRBJ2-7; the D gene is possibly TRBD2 (5 bases). V was shortened by 3 bases and J by 5 bases, with 14 bases between the two germline ends. CDR3 length: 14 residues. CDR1 is LNHDA, CDR2 SQIVND, per germline (reference sequence). CDR3 amino acids: CASSIGRLEDEQYF. Here the CDR3 DNA reads TGTGCCAGTAGTATTGGCAGGCTGGAGGACGAGCAGTACTTC. Combining the CDR3 with reference TRBV19 and TRBJ2-7 gives the whole variable domain DGGITQSPKYLFRKEGQNVTLSCEQNLNHDAMYWYRQDPGQGLRLIYYSQIVNDFQKGDIAEGYSVSREKKESFPLTVTSAQKNPTAFYLCASSIGRLEDEQYFGPGTRLTVT.

A few counts support this clone. This sequence joins TRBV6-5 and TRBJ1-1; no reliable D call. CDR1 and CDR2 (germline): MNHEY, SVGAGI. The CDR3 totals 15 residues. V dropped 0 bases and J dropped 4 bases, with 12 bases sitting between them. CDR3 DNA sequence: TGTGCCAGCAGTTACTCGAGGGTGTCGGGCACTGAAGCTTTCTTT. Encoded protein: CASSYSRVSGTEAFF.

This clone appeared a single time. The chain is built from TRBV27 and TRBJ2-2, with 8 bases that match TRBD2. The CDR3 has 15 amino acids. Germline-derived CDR1 and CDR2 are MNHEY and SMNVEV (reference sequence). J lost 5 bases, V lost 5 bases, and 7 bases had no gene match. The CDR3 reads CASSVTGTRTGELFF. DNA of the CDR3: TGTGCCAGCAGTGTGACCGGGACTAGAACCGGGGAGCTGTTTTTT.

The chain uses TRBV18 and TRBJ1-5; a weak D match, TRBD1 (5 bases). The CDR3 has 17 amino acids. V lost 3 bases and J lost 0, with 15 bases in between. Germline lookup yields CDR1 KGHSH and CDR2 LQKENI. CDR3 amino acids: CASSPTAGQGSNQPQHF. The CDR3 DNA reads TGTGCCAGCTCACCGACCGCCGGCCAGGGTAGCAATCAGCCCCAGCATTTT. Using reference TRBV18 and TRBJ1-5 for the parts outside the CDR3, the full variable domain is NAGVMQNPRHLVRRRGQEARLRCSPMKGHSHVYWYRQLPEEGLKFMVYLQKENIIDESGMPKERFSAEFPKEGPSILRIQQVVRGDSAAYFCASSPTAGQGSNQPQHFGDGTRLSIL.

The chain carries TRBV18 and TRBJ2-1, with 9 bases identical to TRBD2. The V and J ends lost 0 bases and 7 bases, in that order; junction bases with no gene match: 4. Germline CDR1 is KGHSH and CDR2 is LQKENI. This CDR3 comprises 15 residues. The CDR3 DNA is TGTGCCAGCTCACCACCAGCGGGGGGCCCAAATGAGCAGTTCTTC. Translated: CASSPPAGGPNEQFF.

As for this clone: At one of its ends the junction is not consistent with the germline gene, which may arise from a read error. V and J are TRBV6-1 and TRBJ2-2, with D unresolved. The CDR3 consists of 13 residues. Germline V CDR1 and CDR2: MNHNS, SASEGT. CDR3 loop: CVSSGRLTGELFF. The CDR3 bases are TGTGTCAGCAGTGGCAGACTTACCGGGGAGCTGTTTTTT.

The chain recombines TRBV10-1 with TRBJ2-7, with D perhaps matching TRBD1 (5 bases). V lost 3 bases and J lost 0, with 12 bases in between. Germline loops: CDR1 WNHNN, CDR2 SYGVQD (reference sequence). CDR3 length: 15 amino acids. CDR3 in DNA: TGCGCCAGCAGTGATTTCGCCGGACACTCCTACGAGCAGTACTTC. It translates to CASSDFAGHSYEQYF.

J is TRBJ1-1 and V is TRBV2, with 7 bases aligning to TRBD1. Germline V gene lookup returns CDR1 SNHLY and CDR2 FYNNEI. CDR3 size: 13 residues. Trimming at V came to 9 bases and at J to 6 bases, leaving 10 bases not matched to a gene. The CDR3: CARTTGRLAEAFF. In DNA, the CDR3 is TGTGCCAGAACGACAGGGAGGTTGGCTGAAGCTTTCTTT.

This chain connects TRBV27 to TRBJ1-6; possible D gene TRBD1, 6 bases. V dropped 6 bases and J dropped 2 bases, with 11 bases sitting between them. Per the germline V gene, CDR1 is MNHEY and CDR2 is SMNVEV (reference sequence). The CDR3 covers 15 residues. The CDR3 loop reads CASSLTGTYNSPLHF. CDR3 coding DNA: TGTGCCAGCAGCCTTACAGGGACCTATAATTCACCCCTCCACTTT.